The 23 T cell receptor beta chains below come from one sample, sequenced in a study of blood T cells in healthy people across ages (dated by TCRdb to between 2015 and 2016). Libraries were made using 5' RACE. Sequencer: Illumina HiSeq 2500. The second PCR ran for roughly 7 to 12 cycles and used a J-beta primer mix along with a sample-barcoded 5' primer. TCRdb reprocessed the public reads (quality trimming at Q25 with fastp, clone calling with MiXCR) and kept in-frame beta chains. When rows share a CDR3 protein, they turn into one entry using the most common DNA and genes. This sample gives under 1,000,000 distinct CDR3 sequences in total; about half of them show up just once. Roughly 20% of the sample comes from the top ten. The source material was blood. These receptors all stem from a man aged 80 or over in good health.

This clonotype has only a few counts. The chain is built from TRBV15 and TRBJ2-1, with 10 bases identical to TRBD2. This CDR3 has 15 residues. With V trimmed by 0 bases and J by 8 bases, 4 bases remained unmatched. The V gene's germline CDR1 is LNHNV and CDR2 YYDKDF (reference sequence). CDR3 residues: CATSRDRLAGDEQFF. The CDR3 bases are TGTGCCACCAGCAGAGATCGGCTAGCGGGAGATGAGCAGTTCTTC.

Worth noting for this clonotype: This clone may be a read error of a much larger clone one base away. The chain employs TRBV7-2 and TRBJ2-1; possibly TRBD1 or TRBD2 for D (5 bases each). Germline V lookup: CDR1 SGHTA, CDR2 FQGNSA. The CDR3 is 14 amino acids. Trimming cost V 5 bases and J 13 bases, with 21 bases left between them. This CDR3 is CASSPRDGQETQFF. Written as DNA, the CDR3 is TGTGCCAGCAGCCCCCGGGACGGCCAAGAGACCCAGTTCTTC.

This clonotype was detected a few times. CDR3 loop: CASSGQGAEQYF. The CDR3 DNA reads TGTGCCAGCAGTGGGCAGGGTGCCGAGCAGTACTTC. V and J are TRBV2 and TRBJ2-7; D is possibly TRBD1 (5 bases). Germline values: CDR1 SNHLY, CDR2 FYNNEI. The CDR3 runs 12 residues. V was clipped by 4 bases and J by 6 bases, with 10 bases between them.

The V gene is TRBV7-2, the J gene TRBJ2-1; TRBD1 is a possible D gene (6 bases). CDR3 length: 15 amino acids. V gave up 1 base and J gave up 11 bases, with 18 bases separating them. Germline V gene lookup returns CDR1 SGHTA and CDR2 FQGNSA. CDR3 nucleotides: TGTGCCAGCAGCTTAGTCGAAGGCAGGGGCCATAAGCAGTTCTTC. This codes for CASSLVEGRGHKQFF.

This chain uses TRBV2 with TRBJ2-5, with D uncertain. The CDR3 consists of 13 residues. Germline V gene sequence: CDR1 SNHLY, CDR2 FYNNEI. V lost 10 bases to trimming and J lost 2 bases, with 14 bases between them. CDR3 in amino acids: CATSRTVQETQYF. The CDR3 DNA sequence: TGTGCCACATCGAGGACCGTGCAAGAGACCCAGTACTTC.

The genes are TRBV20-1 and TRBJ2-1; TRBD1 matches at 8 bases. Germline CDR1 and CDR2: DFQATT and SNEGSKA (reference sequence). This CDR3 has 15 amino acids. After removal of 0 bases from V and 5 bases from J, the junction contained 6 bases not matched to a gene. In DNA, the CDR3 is TGCAGTGCTAGAGATCCGATACAGGGGGACAATGAGCAGTTCTTC. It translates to CSARDPIQGDNEQFF.

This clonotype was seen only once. CDR3 in DNA: TGTGCCAGCAGTCGAAAAGAGGGATCCGAGCAGTACTTC. Translation: CASSRKEGSEQYF. V gene TRBV12-3 or TRBV12-4 combines with J gene TRBJ2-5; weak D call: TRBD2 (5 bases). The J call is uncertain, as TRBJ2-7 better fits the DNA end. CDR3 length: 13 amino acids.

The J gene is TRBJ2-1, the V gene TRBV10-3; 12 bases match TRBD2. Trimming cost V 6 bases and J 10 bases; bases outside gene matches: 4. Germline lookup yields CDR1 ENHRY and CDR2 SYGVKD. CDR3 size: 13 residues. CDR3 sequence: CAISRTSGDEQFF. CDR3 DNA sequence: TGTGCCATCAGCCGGACTAGCGGGGACGAGCAGTTCTTC.

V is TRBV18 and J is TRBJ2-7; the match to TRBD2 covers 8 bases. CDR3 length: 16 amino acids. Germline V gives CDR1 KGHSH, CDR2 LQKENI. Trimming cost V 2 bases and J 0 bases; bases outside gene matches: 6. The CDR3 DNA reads TGTGCCAGCTCACCATATAGCGGGGCGGCCTCCTACGAGCAGTACTTC. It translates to CASSPYSGAASYEQYF.

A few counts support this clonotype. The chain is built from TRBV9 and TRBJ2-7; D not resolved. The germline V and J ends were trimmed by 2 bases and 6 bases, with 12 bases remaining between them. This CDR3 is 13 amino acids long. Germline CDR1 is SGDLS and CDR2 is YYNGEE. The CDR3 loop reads CASSVFPGLEQYF. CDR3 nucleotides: TGTGCCAGCAGCGTCTTTCCGGGCCTCGAGCAGTACTTC. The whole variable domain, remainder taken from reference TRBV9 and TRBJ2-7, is DSGVTQTPKHLITATGQRVTLRCSPRSGDLSVYWYQQSLDQGLQFLIQYYNGEERAKGNILERFSAQQFPDLHSELNLSSLELGDSALYFCASSVFPGLEQYFGPGTRLTVT.

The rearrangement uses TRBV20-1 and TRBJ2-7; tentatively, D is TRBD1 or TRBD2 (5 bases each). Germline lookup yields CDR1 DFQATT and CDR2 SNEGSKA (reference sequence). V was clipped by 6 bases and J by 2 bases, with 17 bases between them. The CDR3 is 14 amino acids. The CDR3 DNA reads TGCAGTGCGACCCGGCCGGGGCAGACCTACGAGCAGTACTTC. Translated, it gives CSATRPGQTYEQYF.

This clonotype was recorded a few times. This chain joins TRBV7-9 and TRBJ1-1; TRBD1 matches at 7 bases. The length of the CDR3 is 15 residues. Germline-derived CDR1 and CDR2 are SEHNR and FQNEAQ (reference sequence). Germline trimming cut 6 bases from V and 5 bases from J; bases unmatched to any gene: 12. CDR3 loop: CASRPKDRLGTEAFF. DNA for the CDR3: TGTGCCAGCAGGCCCAAGGACAGGCTGGGGACTGAAGCTTTCTTT.

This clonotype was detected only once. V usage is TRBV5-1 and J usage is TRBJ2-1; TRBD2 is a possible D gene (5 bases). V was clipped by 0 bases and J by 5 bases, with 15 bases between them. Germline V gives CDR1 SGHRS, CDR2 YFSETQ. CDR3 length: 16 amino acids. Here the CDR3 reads CASSLGVFLRDNEQFF. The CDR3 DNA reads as TGCGCCAGCAGCTTGGGGGTCTTCTTGAGGGACAATGAGCAGTTCTTC.

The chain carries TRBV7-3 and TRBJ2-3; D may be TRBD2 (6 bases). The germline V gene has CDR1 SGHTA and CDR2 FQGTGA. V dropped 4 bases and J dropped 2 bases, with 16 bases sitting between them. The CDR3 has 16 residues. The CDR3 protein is CASSSTGLALTDTQYF. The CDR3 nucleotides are TGTGCCAGCAGCTCCACCGGGCTAGCGCTCACAGATACGCAGTATTTT.

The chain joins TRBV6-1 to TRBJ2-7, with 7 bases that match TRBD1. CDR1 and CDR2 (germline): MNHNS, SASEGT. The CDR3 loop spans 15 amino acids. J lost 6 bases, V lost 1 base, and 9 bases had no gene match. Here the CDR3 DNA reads TGTGCCAGCAGTGAAGATCGAGCAGGGGGTGGCGAGCAGTACTTC. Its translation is CASSEDRAGGGEQYF.

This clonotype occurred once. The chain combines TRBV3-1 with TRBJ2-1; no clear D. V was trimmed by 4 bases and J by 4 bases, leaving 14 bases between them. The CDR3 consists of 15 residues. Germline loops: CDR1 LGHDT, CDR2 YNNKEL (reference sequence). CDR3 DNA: TGTGCCAGCAGCCGTCAGACCGGGCAGTACAATGAGCAGTTCTTC. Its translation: CASSRQTGQYNEQFF.

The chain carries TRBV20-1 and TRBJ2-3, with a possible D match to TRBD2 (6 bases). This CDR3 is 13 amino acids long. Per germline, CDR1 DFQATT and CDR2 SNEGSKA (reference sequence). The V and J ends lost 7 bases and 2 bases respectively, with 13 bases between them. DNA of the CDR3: TGCAGTGTTCCGGGACTCGACACAGATACGCAGTATTTT. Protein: CSVPGLDTDTQYF.

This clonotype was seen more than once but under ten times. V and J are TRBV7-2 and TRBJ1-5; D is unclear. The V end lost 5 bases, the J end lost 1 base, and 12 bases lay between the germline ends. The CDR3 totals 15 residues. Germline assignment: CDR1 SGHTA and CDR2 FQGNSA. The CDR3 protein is CASSANGGSNQPQHF. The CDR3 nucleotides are TGTGCCAGCAGCGCGAATGGCGGGAGCAATCAGCCCCAGCATTTT.

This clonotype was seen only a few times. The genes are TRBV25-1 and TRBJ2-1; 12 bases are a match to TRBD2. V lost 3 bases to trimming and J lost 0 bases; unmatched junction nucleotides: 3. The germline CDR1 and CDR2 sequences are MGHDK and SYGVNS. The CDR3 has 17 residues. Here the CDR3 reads CASSETSGSRSYNEQFF. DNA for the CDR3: TGTGCCAGCAGTGAGACTAGCGGGAGTCGCTCCTACAATGAGCAGTTCTTC.

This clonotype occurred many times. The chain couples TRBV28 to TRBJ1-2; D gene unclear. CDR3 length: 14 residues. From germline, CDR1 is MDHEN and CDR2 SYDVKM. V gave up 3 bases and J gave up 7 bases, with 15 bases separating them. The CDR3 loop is CASSFPPVMGGYTF. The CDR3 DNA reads TGTGCCAGCAGTTTCCCGCCCGTCATGGGTGGCTACACCTTC.

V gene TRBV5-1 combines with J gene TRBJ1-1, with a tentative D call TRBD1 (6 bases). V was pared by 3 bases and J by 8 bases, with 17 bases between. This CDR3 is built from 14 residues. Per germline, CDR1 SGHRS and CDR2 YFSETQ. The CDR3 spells CASSSIGGAGEAFF. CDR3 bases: TGCGCCAGCAGCTCTATCGGGGGCGCAGGAGAAGCTTTCTTT.

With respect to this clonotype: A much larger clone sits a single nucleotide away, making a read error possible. The CDR3 region has the DNA TGTGCCACAAGGACTAGCGGGGGCTTTTGGAATGGGCAGTTCTTC. Translating gives CATRTSGGFWNGQFF. V gene TRBV27 combines with J gene TRBJ2-1; 13 bases align to TRBD2. Germline CDR1 MNHEY, CDR2 SMNVEV (reference sequence). The CDR3 has 15 amino acids.

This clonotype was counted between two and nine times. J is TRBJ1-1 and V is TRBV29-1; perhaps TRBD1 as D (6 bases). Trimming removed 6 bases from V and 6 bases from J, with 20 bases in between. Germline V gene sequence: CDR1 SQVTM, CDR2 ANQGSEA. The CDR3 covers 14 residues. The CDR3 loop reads CSVGRGEGMAEAFF. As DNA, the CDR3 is TGCAGCGTAGGAAGGGGGGAGGGCATGGCTGAAGCTTTCTTT. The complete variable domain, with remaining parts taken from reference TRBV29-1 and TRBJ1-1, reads SAVISQKPSRDICQRGTSLTIQCQVDSQVTMMFWYRQQPGQSLTLIATANQGSEATYESGFVIDKFPISRPNLTFSTLTVSNMSPEDSSIYLCSVGRGEGMAEAFFGQGTRLTVV.